These T cell receptor delta chains were read from a single sample in a study of gamma-delta T cells after stem cell transplantation. With CATT, TCRdb re-called clones from the RT-PCR reads. The sample has about 3,000 delta-chain clones, 8.8% seen once. Sample: gamma-delta T cells. These receptors were obtained from a human donor. It is not recorded whose cells these are; they may come from a transplant donor. The conserved cysteine and the conserved F or W are not part of the CDR3 here. Size tells how often a clone was seen (once, few, many) or the class of an expanded clone, and some rows leave it out.

V gene	J gene	clone size	CDR3 length	CDR3 protein
TRDV1	TRDJ2	few	22	APGDPRSYPADWGIRPTPLQLF
TRDV2	TRDJ3	-	15	ACDTGGYSRDTRQMF
TRDV1	TRDJ2	-	20	ALGEPWATGGRIKALTAQLF
TRDV3	TRDJ1	medium-sized	18	ALRRNPWAGGYRYTDKLI
TRDV3	TRDJ1	medium-sized	13	AYTSLPTCTDKLI
TRDV1	TRDJ1	medium-sized	20	ALGEPSYPYWGNDPYTDKLI
TRDV2	TRDJ2	large	12	ACDLLGDTAQLF
TRDV2	TRDJ3	large	18	ACDVLGDRPSSWDTRQMF
TRDV2	TRDJ1	large	11	ACDTWGIRKLI
TRDV2	TRDJ1	few	11	AWAVRGIGKLI
TRDV2	TRDJ3	few	16	ACDRVGLQDWDTRQMF
TRDV1	TRDJ1	medium-sized	13	ALGVRGDSCDKLI
TRDV2	TRDJ2	large	13	ACDTVGDKVAQLF
TRDV2	TRDJ1	large	16	ACDSLLLGERYTDKLI
TRDV1	TRDJ1	medium-sized	19	ALGERPLRTNWGILTDKLI
TRDV2	TRDJ3	medium-sized	21	ACDTWTGGYAPSSSWDTRQMF
TRDV1	TRDJ1	-	17	ALGTPRFLVLGDRNKLI
TRDV1	TRDJ1	-	23	ALGELKPSYGTLTGGVTYTDKLI
TRDV1	TRDJ1	few	16	ALGELGSSALFTDKLI
TRDV2	TRDJ3	large	15	ACDSTGGYWDTRQMF
TRDV1	TRDJ1	few	19	ALGDSPTTVYWGIQTDKLI
TRDV2	TRDJ1	medium-sized	13	ACDRRTGGYCQLI
TRDV2	TRDJ3	few	12	ACDTLGDTRQMF